This paragraph reports one TCR beta chain. The data stem from a study of blood T cell repertoires in COVID-19. This CDR3 has 13 residues. V was pared by 5 bases and J by 12 bases, with 8 bases of the junction left unmatched. Germline loops: CDR1 SGHAT, CDR2 FQNNGV. The assay was immunoSEQ multiplex PCR, and TCRdb's table has in-frame clones only and misses some. Of 65,000 or so clones listed, 82% are singletons. The rearrangement joins TRBV11-2 to TRBJ2-2; TRBD2 matches 8 bases. Sequenced: peripheral blood. The TCR originated in a man aged 60 to 75 with acute or convalescent COVID-19. This CDR3 is CASSRGGLEKLFF. For the CDR3, the DNA is TGTGCCAGCAGCAGGGGGGGACTAGAGAAGCTGTTTTTT.